Below, 28 T cell receptor beta chains from the same sample are listed, as sequenced in a study of OX40 agonist ivuxolimab in advanced cancers. The data were produced by immunoSEQ multiplex PCR, yet TCRdb's version contains in-frame clones alone and is incomplete. The sample has 43,000 or so clones, roughly 85% seen once. The sample in question was CD4+ or CD8+ T cells sorted from blood, obtained in a trial of the OX40 agonist ivuxolimab. These receptors were obtained from an adult with an advanced solid tumor such as melanoma, head and neck, liver or kidney cancer.

The V gene is TRBV30, the J gene TRBJ1-1; D gene uncertain. V lost 4 bases to trimming and J lost 0 bases, with 12 bases between them. The length of the CDR3 is 14 residues. CDR1 is GTSNPN, CDR2 SVGIG, per germline (reference sequence). Written as DNA, the CDR3 is TGTGCCTGGAAATCTTACCGGTTGAACACTGAAGCTTTCTTT. Translating gives CAWKSYRLNTEAFF. The whole variable domain, filled in from reference TRBV30 and TRBJ1-1, reads SQTIHQWPATLVQPVGSPLSLECTVEGTSNPNLYWYRQAAGRGLQLLFYSVGIGQISSEVPQNLSASRPQDRQFILSSKKLLLSDSGFYLCAWKSYRLNTEAFFGQGTRLTVV.

The J gene is TRBJ2-2, the V gene TRBV21-1; the D call of TRBD2 is as the table states it, not checked on the DNA. TRBV21-1 has pseudogene status. CDR3 size: 14 residues. CDR3 in DNA: TGTGCCAGCAGTCGCAACGAGGGTGCCGGGGAGCTGTTTTTT. This gives the protein CASSRNEGAGELFF.

The chain couples TRBV7-9 to TRBJ2-1, with D possibly being TRBD2 (6 bases). The CDR3 spans 15 residues. The V and J ends lost 3 bases and 7 bases respectively, with 16 bases between them. The germline V gene encodes CDR1 SEHNR and CDR2 FQNEAQ (reference sequence). The CDR3 nucleotides are TGTGCCAGCAGCTTGCCGGACTCCGGGGGTAATGAGCAGTTCTTC. This sequence encodes CASSLPDSGGNEQFF.

This clone was seen a few times. The rearrangement links TRBV5-4 to TRBJ2-2, with 8 bases identical to TRBD2. CDR1 and CDR2 from the germline V gene are SGHNT and YYREEE (reference sequence). This CDR3 is built from 15 residues. The junction had 2 bases not matched to a gene; V was cut back by 4 bases and J by 0 bases. The CDR3 reads CASSAGRANTGELFF. CDR3 sequence (DNA): TGTGCCAGCAGCGCCGGGAGGGCGAACACCGGGGAGCTGTTTTTT.

The sample holds one count of this clone. The chain links TRBV19 to TRBJ1-3, with TRBD1 matching 7 bases. The CDR3 has 15 residues. CDR1 LNHDA and CDR2 SQIVND come from the germline V gene (reference sequence). J gave up 2 bases and V 5 bases, and 6 bases lay outside the gene matches. The CDR3 nucleotides read TGTGCCAGTAGTTCCCGGACAGGAACTGGAAACACCATATATTTT. Encoded protein: CASSSRTGTGNTIYF.

This CDR3 is CALNELTGQGYTGELFF. In DNA form, the CDR3 reads TGTGCCCTGAACGAACTAACGGGACAGGGATACACCGGGGAGCTGTTTTTT. The chain joins TRBV7-8 to TRBJ2-2, with 9 bases fitting TRBD1. V shed 11 bases, J shed 3 bases, and the junction held 16 bases outside the gene matches. CDR1 SGHVS and CDR2 FQNEAQ come from the germline V gene. This CDR3 is built from 17 residues. The variable domain in full, completed from reference TRBV7-8 and TRBJ2-2, reads GAGVSQSPRYKVAKRGQDVALRCDPISGHVSLFWYQQALGQGPEFLTYFQNEAQLDKSGLPSDRFFAERPEGSVSTLKIQRTQQEDSAVYLCALNELTGQGYTGELFFGEGSRLTVL.

The gene calls are TRBV4-1 and TRBJ2-7, with TRBD1 identical over 7 bases. In germline, CDR1 is MGHRA, CDR2 YSYEKL. The J segment lost 7 bases and the V segment lost 4 bases, leaving 7 bases of the junction unmatched. This CDR3 has 13 residues. The CDR3 DNA is TGCGCCAGCAGCCCACGGGACAGAAGGGAGCAGTACTTC. This sequence encodes CASSPRDRREQYF.

The V and J genes are TRBV6-5 and TRBJ1-1; 7 bases agree with TRBD1. The CDR3 consists of 14 residues. Trimming took 2 bases from V and 1 from J; bases not matched to a gene: 1. The germline V gene has CDR1 MNHEY and CDR2 SVGAGI. This CDR3 reads CASSYRQGNTEAFF. DNA of the CDR3: TGTGCCAGCAGTTACCGACAGGGGAACACTGAAGCTTTCTTT.

The chain couples TRBV19 to TRBJ2-1; D uncertain. V was clipped by 8 bases and J by 4 bases, with 6 bases between them. CDR1 is LNHDA and CDR2 is SQIVND in the germline V gene (reference sequence). The CDR3 totals 11 residues. The CDR3 protein is CASAVYNEQFF. The CDR3 coding sequence is TGTGCCAGTGCCGTGTACAATGAGCAGTTCTTC.

The V gene is TRBV30, the J gene TRBJ2-4; 7 bases fit TRBD1. This CDR3 comprises 16 residues. J was trimmed by 4 bases and V by 1 base; bases with no gene match: 10. The germline V gene encodes CDR1 GTSNPN and CDR2 SVGIG (reference sequence). Here the CDR3 reads CAWSAPNRGGKNIQYF. CDR3 in DNA: TGTGCCTGGAGTGCTCCCAACAGGGGCGGGAAAAACATTCAGTACTTC.

This clone is termed medium-sized. The chain uses TRBV28 and TRBJ2-7; D uncertain. The germline V gene has CDR1 MDHEN and CDR2 SYDVKM. Between the trimmed V and J ends, which lost 6 bases and 2 bases, there was a span of 14 bases. The CDR3 sequence is 14 residues long. The CDR3 here is CASSPRTGAYEQYF. CDR3 nucleotide sequence: TGTGCCAGCAGCCCCCGTACGGGCGCCTACGAGCAGTACTTC.

The chain is built from TRBV29-1 and TRBJ2-2; 11 bases line up with TRBD2. In germline, CDR1 is SQVTM, CDR2 ANQGSEA. This CDR3 region has 18 residues. Trimming took 0 bases from V and 0 from J; bases not matched to a gene: 6. Written as DNA, the CDR3 is TGCAGCGTTGAAGATGCTAGCGGGAGGCCCGCGAACACCGGGGAGCTGTTTTTT. Protein sequence: CSVEDASGRPANTGELFF.

This clone was detected many times. This rearrangement joins TRBV25-1 to TRBJ1-2; D remains unclear. The germline gives CDR1 MGHDK, CDR2 SYGVNS. The CDR3 sequence is 12 residues long. Trimming removed 2 bases at V and 8 bases at J, with 9 bases between. The CDR3 here is CASSEPQGGYTF. The CDR3 DNA reads as TGTGCCAGCAGTGAACCCCAAGGGGGCTACACCTTC.

This clone has just one count. CDR3 sequence (DNA): TGTGCCAGCAGCTTGGGGACAGGGGGCAATGAGCAGTTCTTC. It is translated as CASSLGTGGNEQFF. The chain carries TRBV13 and TRBJ2-1; 11 bases line up with TRBD1. Germline values: CDR1 PRHDT, CDR2 FYEKMQ (reference sequence). J was trimmed by 6 bases and V by 3 bases; bases with no gene match: 1. This CDR3 has 14 amino acids. Using reference TRBV13 and TRBJ2-1 for the parts outside the CDR3, the full variable domain is AAGVIQSPRHLIKEKRETATLKCYPIPRHDTVYWYQQGPGQDPQFLISFYEKMQSDKGSIPDRFSAQQFSDYHSELNMSSLELGDSALYFCASSLGTGGNEQFFGPGTRLTVL.

This chain connects TRBV5-1 to TRBJ2-1; a weak D match, TRBD1 (6 bases). With 5 bases removed from V and 2 bases from J, the gap between germline ends came to 11 bases. The CDR3 totals 14 residues. Germline V gene lookup returns CDR1 SGHRS and CDR2 YFSETQ. As DNA, the CDR3 is TGCGCCAGCAGTACCGGGACACCCTACAATGAGCAGTTCTTC. Residues: CASSTGTPYNEQFF. The whole variable domain, filled in from reference TRBV5-1 and TRBJ2-1, reads KAGVTQTPRYLIKTRGQQVTLSCSPISGHRSVSWYQQTPGQGLQFLFEYFSETQRNKGNFPGRFSGRQFSNSRSEMNVSTLELGDSALYLCASSTGTPYNEQFFGPGTRLTVL.

In DNA form, the CDR3 reads TGTGCCAGCAGTGAATTGGGGTTAATCACTGAAGCTTTCTTT. Its translation: CASSELGLITEAFF. V gene TRBV6-1 combines with J gene TRBJ1-1; D gene ambiguous. CDR3 length: 14 amino acids. Trimming shortened V by 2 bases and J by 4 bases, and 11 bases separated the two germline ends. Germline-derived CDR1 and CDR2 are MNHNS and SASEGT.

V gene TRBV2 combines with J gene TRBJ1-2, with unresolved D. Trimming shortened V by 5 bases and J by 2 bases, and 15 bases separated the two germline ends. CDR3 length: 15 residues. Germline assignment: CDR1 SNHLY and CDR2 FYNNEI. CDR3 residues: CASSPQTEVNYGYTF. The CDR3 DNA sequence: TGTGCCAGCAGTCCCCAGACGGAGGTGAACTATGGCTACACCTTC. Full variable domain (rest looked up from reference TRBV2 and TRBJ1-2): EPEVTQTPSHQVTQMGQEVILRCVPISNHLYFYWYRQILGQKVEFLVSFYNNEISEKSEIFDDQFSVERPDGSNFTLKIRSTKLEDSAMYFCASSPQTEVNYGYTFGSGTRLTVV.

V gene TRBV27 combines with J gene TRBJ1-4; D perhaps matches TRBD1 (6 bases). Trimming cost V 5 bases and J 0 bases, with 10 bases left between them. CDR1 is MNHEY and CDR2 is SMNVEV in the germline V gene (reference sequence). This CDR3 comprises 15 residues. CDR3 sequence: CASSPHRATNEKLFF. The CDR3 bases are TGTGCCAGCAGTCCGCACAGGGCAACTAATGAAAAACTGTTTTTT.

This chain links TRBV6-6 with TRBJ2-7, with D perhaps matching TRBD1 or TRBD2 (5 bases each). The V end was cut by 0 bases, the J end by 7 bases, with 16 bases between. In germline, CDR1 is MNHNY, CDR2 SVGAGI (reference sequence). The CDR3 is 15 amino acids. In DNA form, the CDR3 reads TGTGCCAGCAGTTACTCGGGGGACCGTCTAGGGGAGCAGTACTTC. It is translated as CASSYSGDRLGEQYF.

The V and J genes are TRBV7-2 and TRBJ2-3, with TRBD2 matching 7 bases. The V gene end was trimmed by 8 bases and the J gene end by 1 base; junction bases not matched to a gene: 9. The CDR3 length is 15 residues. Germline lookup yields CDR1 SGHTA and CDR2 FQGNSA. CDR3 bases: TGTGCCAGCTTAAGGCGGCTAGCGGGCACAGATACGCAGTATTTT. Translation: CASLRRLAGTDTQYF.

The V call is TRBV27, the J call TRBJ1-1; TRBD1 is a possible D gene (5 bases). Trimming left V 0 bases short and J 2 bases short, with 19 bases between. Germline-derived CDR1 and CDR2 are MNHEY and SMNVEV (reference sequence). CDR3 length equals 18 residues. The CDR3 spells CASSLSIGATGPNTEAFF. The CDR3 region has the DNA TGTGCCAGCAGTTTATCGATTGGGGCGACGGGCCCCAACACTGAAGCTTTCTTT.

V and J are TRBV6-1 and TRBJ2-3; D remains ambiguous. Germline V gene data show CDR1 as MNHNS and CDR2 as SASEGT. V was clipped by 3 bases and J by 2 bases, with 6 bases between them. This CDR3 is 13 amino acids long. CDR3 residues: CASSDPITDTQYF. In DNA, the CDR3 is TGTGCCAGCAGTGATCCCATCACAGATACGCAGTATTTT.

The J gene is TRBJ2-2, the V gene TRBV6-6; TRBD1 aligns across 12 bases. The V and J ends lost 8 bases and 7 bases, in that order; junction bases with no gene match: 2. The CDR3 extends over 13 amino acids. Germline V CDR1 and CDR2: MNHNY, SVGAGI (reference sequence). The CDR3 reads CASRDRGRGELFF. In nucleotides, the CDR3 is TGTGCCAGCCGGGACAGGGGGCGCGGGGAGCTGTTTTTT.

The J gene is TRBJ1-5, the V gene TRBV6-6; TRBD1 is a possible D gene (5 bases). CDR1 and CDR2 (germline): MNHNY, SVGAGI (reference sequence). This CDR3 is built from 14 residues. Trimming shortened V by 2 bases and J by 6 bases, and 11 bases separated the two germline ends. This CDR3 reads CASSYARVGQPQHF. CDR3 DNA: TGTGCCAGCAGTTACGCCAGGGTGGGTCAGCCCCAGCATTTT.

The CDR3 loop reads CASRLAGGRYEQFF. The CDR3 DNA reads TGCGCCAGCCGACTAGCGGGAGGGAGGTATGAGCAGTTCTTC. The J gene is TRBJ2-1, the V gene TRBV4-1; 14 nucleotides align to TRBD2. The CDR3 sequence is 14 residues long. Germline CDR1 is MGHRA and CDR2 is YSYEKL. Germline trimming cut 8 bases from V and 8 bases from J; bases unmatched to any gene: 5.

This clone was observed a single time. This chain joins TRBV15 and TRBJ2-1; D is perhaps TRBD2 (5 bases). CDR3 length: 15 amino acids. The V gene lost 0 bases and the J gene lost 3 bases, with 9 bases spanning the gap. Germline CDR1 is LNHNV and CDR2 is YYDKDF (reference sequence). As DNA, the CDR3 is TGTGCCACCAGCAGAGAATTAGCGTACTACAATGAGCAGTTCTTC. This sequence encodes CATSRELAYYNEQFF.

The V and J genes are TRBV5-4 and TRBJ1-3; D ambiguous. The CDR3 is 13 residues long. Trimming removed 7 bases from V and 0 bases from J, with 8 bases in between. Looked up from germline, CDR1 is SGHNT and CDR2 is YYREEE (reference sequence). CDR3: CASGDVSGNTIYF. The CDR3 nucleotides are TGTGCCAGCGGGGATGTCTCTGGAAACACCATATATTTT. Drawing the rest from reference TRBV5-4 and TRBJ1-3, the complete variable domain is ETGVTQSPTHLIKTRGQQVTLRCSSQSGHNTVSWYQQALGQGPQFIFQYYREEENGRGNFPPRFSGLQFPNYSSELNVNALELDDSALYLCASGDVSGNTIYFGEGSWLTVV.

The rearrangement links TRBV6-5 to TRBJ1-2, with TRBD1 identical over 7 bases. This CDR3 is built from 14 residues. The V segment lost 7 bases and the J segment 2 bases; nucleotides outside the gene matches: 7. The germline V gene encodes CDR1 MNHEY and CDR2 SVGAGI. In DNA form, the CDR3 reads TGTGCCAGCACCTGGGAAGGGGGCAACTATGGCTACACCTTC. It translates to CASTWEGGNYGYTF.